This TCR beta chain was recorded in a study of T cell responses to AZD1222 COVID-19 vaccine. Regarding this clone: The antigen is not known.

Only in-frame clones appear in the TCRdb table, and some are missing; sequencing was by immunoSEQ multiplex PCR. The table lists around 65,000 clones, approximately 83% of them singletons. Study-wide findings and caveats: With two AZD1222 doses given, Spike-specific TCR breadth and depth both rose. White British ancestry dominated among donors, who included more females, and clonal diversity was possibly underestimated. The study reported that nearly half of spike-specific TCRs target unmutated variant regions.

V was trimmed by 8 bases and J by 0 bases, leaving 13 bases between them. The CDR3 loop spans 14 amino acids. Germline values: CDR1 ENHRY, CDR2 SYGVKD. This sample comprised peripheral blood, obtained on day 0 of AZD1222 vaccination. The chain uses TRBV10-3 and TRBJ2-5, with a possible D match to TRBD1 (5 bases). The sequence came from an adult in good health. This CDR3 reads CAIGKTEYQETQYF. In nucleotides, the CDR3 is TGTGCCATCGGGAAGACAGAGTACCAAGAGACCCAGTACTTC.